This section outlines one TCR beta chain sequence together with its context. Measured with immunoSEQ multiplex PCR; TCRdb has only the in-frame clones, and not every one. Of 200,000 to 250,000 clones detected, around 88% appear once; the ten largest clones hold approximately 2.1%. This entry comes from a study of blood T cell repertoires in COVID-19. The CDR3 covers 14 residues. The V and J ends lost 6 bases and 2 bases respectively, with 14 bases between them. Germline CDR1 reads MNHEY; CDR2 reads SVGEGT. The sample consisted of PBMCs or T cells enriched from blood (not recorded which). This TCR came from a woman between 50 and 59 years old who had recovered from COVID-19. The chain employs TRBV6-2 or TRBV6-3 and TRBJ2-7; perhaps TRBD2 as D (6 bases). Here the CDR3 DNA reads TGTGCCAGCAGCTCGGACTACCCTACCTACGAGCAGTACTTC. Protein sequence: CASSSDYPTYEQYF.